This T cell receptor beta chain was sequenced during a study of OX40 agonist ivuxolimab in advanced cancers. The CDR3 has 13 residues. J was trimmed by 3 bases and V by 5 bases; bases with no gene match: 2. The germline V gene has CDR1 MNHNY and CDR2 SVGAGI (reference sequence). Repertoires were generated with immunoSEQ multiplex PCR, while TCRdb's copy carries only in-frame clones and drops some. The sample has about 25,000 clones, approximately 86% seen once; the top ten hold approximately 40%. Patients were excluded for autoimmune disease history or systemic immunosuppression. With baseline, cycle 4 day 1, and cycle 7 day 1 as timepoints, blood was sampled.

The gene calls are TRBV6-6 and TRBJ2-7, with 9 bases lining up with TRBD1. The material was CD4+ or CD8+ T cells sorted from blood, obtained in a trial of the OX40 agonist ivuxolimab. The clonotype comes from an adult with an advanced solid tumor such as melanoma, head and neck, liver or kidney cancer. The CDR3 DNA reads TGTGCCAGCAGTACAGGGGGCGGCTACGAGCAGTACTTC. Protein: CASSTGGGYEQYF.